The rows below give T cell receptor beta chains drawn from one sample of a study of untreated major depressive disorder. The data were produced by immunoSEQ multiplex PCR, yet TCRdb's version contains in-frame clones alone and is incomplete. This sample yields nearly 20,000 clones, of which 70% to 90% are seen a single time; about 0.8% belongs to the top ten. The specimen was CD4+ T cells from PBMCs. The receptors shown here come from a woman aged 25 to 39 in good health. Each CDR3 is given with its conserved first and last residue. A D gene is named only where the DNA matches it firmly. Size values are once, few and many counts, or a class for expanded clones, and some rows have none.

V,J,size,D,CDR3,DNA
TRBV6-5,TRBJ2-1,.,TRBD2,CATQRERSNEQFF,TGTGCCACTCAGCGGGAGAGGAGCAATGAGCAGTTCTTC
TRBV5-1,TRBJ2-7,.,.,CASSIGQMTYEQYF,TGCGCCAGCAGCATCGGACAGATGACCTACGAGCAGTACTTC
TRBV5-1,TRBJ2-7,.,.,CASSLAGPSREQYF,TGCGCCAGCAGCTTGGCCGGCCCCTCCAGGGAGCAGTACTTC
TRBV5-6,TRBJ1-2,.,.,CASSPGRGSYGYTF,TGTGCCAGCAGCCCAGGACGGGGAAGCTATGGCTACACCTTC
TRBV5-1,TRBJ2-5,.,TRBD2,CASSVIPGGQETQYF,TGCGCCAGCAGCGTTATTCCGGGAGGACAAGAGACCCAGTACTTC
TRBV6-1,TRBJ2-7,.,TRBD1,CASFLGGQVPYEQYF,TGTGCCAGCTTCCTCGGCGGACAGGTCCCCTACGAGCAGTACTTC
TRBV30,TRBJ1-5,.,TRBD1,CAWSGGQGNQPQHF,TGTGCCTGGAGTGGGGGACAGGGCAATCAGCCCCAGCATTTT
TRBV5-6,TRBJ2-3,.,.,CASSWDPGLTDTQYF,TGTGCCAGCAGCTGGGACCCGGGACTCACAGATACGCAGTATTTT
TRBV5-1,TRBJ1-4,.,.,CASSHDGAWEKLFF,TGCGCCAGCAGCCACGATGGGGCATGGGAAAAACTGTTTTTT
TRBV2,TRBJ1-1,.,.,CASGEPRTASTEAFF,TGTGCCAGCGGCGAGCCGAGGACGGCGAGCACTGAAGCTTTCTTT
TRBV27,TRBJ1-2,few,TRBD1,CASSLSETGRRGYTF,TGTGCCAGCAGTTTATCAGAGACAGGGAGGAGGGGCTACACCTTC
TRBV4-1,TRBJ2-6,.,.,CASSQDRGSGANVLTF,TGCGCCAGCAGCCAAGATCGGGGCTCTGGGGCCAACGTCCTGACTTTC
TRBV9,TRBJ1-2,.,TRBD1,CASSAYGQGLLGYTF,TGTGCCAGCAGCGCATACGGACAGGGGTTATTAGGCTACACCTTC
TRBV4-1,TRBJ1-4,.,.,CASSQEQSVPNEKLFF,TGCGCCAGCAGCCAAGAACAGTCGGTCCCTAATGAAAAACTGTTTTTT
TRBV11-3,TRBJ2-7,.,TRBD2,CASSPTGGAREQYF,TGTGCCAGCAGCCCGACCGGGGGGGCGCGCGAGCAGTACTTC
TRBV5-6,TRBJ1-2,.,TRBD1,CASSLGTGIRNYGYTF,TGTGCCAGCAGCCTCGGGACAGGAATACGTAACTATGGCTACACCTTC
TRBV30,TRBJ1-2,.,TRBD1,CAWSLLGQGVFYTF,TGTGCCTGGAGTCTACTCGGACAGGGAGTTTTCTACACCTTC
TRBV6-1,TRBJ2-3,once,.,CASSEGSDTQYF,TGTGCCAGCAGTGAAGGATCAGATACGCAGTATTTT
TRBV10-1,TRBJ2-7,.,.,CASATYEQYF,TGCGCCAGCGCCACTTACGAGCAGTACTTC
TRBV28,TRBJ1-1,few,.,CASSRLPNTEAFF,TGTGCCAGCAGTCGGTTACCGAACACTGAAGCTTTCTTT
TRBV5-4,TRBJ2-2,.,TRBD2,CASSLGLAGGAGELFF,TGTGCCAGCAGCTTAGGACTAGCGGGAGGCGCCGGGGAGCTGTTTTTT
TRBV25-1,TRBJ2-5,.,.,CASSDHQTVETQYF,TGTGCCAGCAGTGATCACCAAACAGTGGAGACCCAGTACTTC